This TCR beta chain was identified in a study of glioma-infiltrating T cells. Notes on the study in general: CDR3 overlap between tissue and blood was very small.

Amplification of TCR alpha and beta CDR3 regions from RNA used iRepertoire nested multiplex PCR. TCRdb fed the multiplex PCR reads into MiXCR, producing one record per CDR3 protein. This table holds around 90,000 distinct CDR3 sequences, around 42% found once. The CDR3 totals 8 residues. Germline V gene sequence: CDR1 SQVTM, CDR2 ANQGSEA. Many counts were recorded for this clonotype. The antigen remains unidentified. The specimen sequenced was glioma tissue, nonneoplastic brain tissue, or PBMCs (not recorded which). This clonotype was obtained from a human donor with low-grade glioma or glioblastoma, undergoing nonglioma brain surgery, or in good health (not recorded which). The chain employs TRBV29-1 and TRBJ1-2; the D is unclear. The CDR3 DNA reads TGCAGTCCGGAAGGCTACACCTTC. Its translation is CSPEGYTF.